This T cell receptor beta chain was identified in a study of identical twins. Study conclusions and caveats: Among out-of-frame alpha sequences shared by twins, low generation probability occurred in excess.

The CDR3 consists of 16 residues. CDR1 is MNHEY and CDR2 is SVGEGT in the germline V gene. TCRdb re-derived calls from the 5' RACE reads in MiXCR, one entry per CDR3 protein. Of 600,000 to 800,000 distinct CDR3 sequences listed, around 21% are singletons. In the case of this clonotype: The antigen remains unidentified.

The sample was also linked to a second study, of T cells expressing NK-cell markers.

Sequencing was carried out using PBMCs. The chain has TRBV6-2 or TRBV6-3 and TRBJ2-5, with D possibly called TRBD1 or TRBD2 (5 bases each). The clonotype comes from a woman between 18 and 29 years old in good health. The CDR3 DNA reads TGTGCAGTAAGCAGTACGGGACCCCGGAATTTGGAGACCCAGTACTTC. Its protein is CAVSSTGPRNLETQYF.